This T cell receptor beta chain was documented in a study of radiation and T cells in renal cell carcinoma. Looking at the study overall: Nephrectomy followed 15 Gy stereotactic body radiation by 4 weeks.

Specified time point: baseline pretreatment blood. Indicated treatment: 15 Gy SBRT to primary tumor, nephrectomy 4 weeks later. CDR1 and CDR2 from the germline V gene are SGHRS and YFSETQ. The ends lost 4 bases at V and 6 bases at J; junction bases unmatched: 14. CDR3 length: 17 amino acids. Measured with immunoSEQ multiplex PCR; TCRdb has only the in-frame clones, and not every one. The sample carries roughly 130,000 clones, 70% to 90% recorded once. This TCR derives from a woman aged 45 to 65 with renal cell carcinoma. The chain employs TRBV5-1 and TRBJ2-1; 9 positions agree with TRBD1. The starting material was blood, obtained from a patient whose treatment included radiotherapy and nephrectomy. This CDR3 reads CASSIRTGDIKSNEQFF. Here the CDR3 DNA reads TGCGCCAGCAGCATCCGGACAGGGGATATTAAGAGCAATGAGCAGTTCTTC.